A selection of T cell receptor beta chains follows, all from one sample in a study of cytomegalovirus exposure and HLA in healthy donors. Sequencing used immunoSEQ multiplex PCR; TCRdb keeps in-frame clones, though not all of them. The data show roughly 100,000 clones, over 60% seen once. The sequenced sample consisted of PBMCs. The receptor source for this set is a male donor in good health and CMV-seropositive. Both conserved end residues are part of each CDR3. D genes are given only for firm matches. Only some rows state a clone size, as once, few, many or a class for expanded clones.

>-|TRBJ2-2|-|TRBV6-4
CASSQATNTGELFF
TGTGCCAGCAGTCAAGCGACGAACACCGGGGAGCTGTTTTTT
>-|TRBJ2-7|TRBD2|TRBV2
CASSLRLAGLYEQYF
TGTGCCAGCAGTCTCAGACTAGCGGGGCTCTACGAGCAGTACTTC
>-|TRBJ1-2|TRBD1|TRBV6-5
CASSPPGQGYYGYTF
TGTGCCAGCAGCCCACCGGGACAGGGGTACTATGGCTACACCTTC
>-|TRBJ2-7|-|TRBV7-2
CASSLRKTYEQYF
TGTGCCAGCAGCCTGCGAAAAACCTACGAGCAGTACTTC
>-|TRBJ2-7|-|TRBV4-1
CASSPRFTGPYEQYF
TGCGCCAGCAGCCCTAGATTCACAGGGCCCTACGAGCAGTACTTC
>-|TRBJ1-1|-|TRBV10-3
CAISTGLNTEAFF
TGTGCCATCAGTACAGGGCTGAACACTGAAGCTTTCTTT
>-|TRBJ2-2|-|TRBV9
CASSVAGRQSNTGELFF
TGTGCCAGCAGCGTAGCGGGAAGACAATCGAACACCGGGGAGCTGTTTTTT
>-|TRBJ1-3|-|TRBV30
CAWTRGGSGNTIYF
TGTGCCTGGACCCGGGGGGGTTCGGGAAACACCATATATTTT
>few|TRBJ1-1|-|TRBV25-1
CASSEYSTEAFF
TGTGCCAGCAGTGAATACAGCACTGAAGCTTTCTTT
>few|TRBJ2-7|TRBD1|TRBV18
CASSPWDRGGEQYF
TGTGCCAGCTCACCATGGGACAGGGGAGGCGAGCAGTACTTC
>few|TRBJ1-1|TRBD1|TRBV5-1
CASRYQGGNTEAFF
TGCGCCAGCAGGTACCAGGGGGGGAACACTGAAGCTTTCTTT
>-|TRBJ2-2|-|TRBV7-6
CASSLGLDTGELFF
TGTGCCAGCAGCCTGGGACTCGACACCGGGGAGCTGTTTTTT
>few|TRBJ2-1|TRBD2|TRBV5-4
CASTFGASGRSGQFF
TGTGCCAGCACCTTTGGGGCTAGCGGGAGAAGTGGGCAGTTCTTC
>once|TRBJ2-5|-|TRBV29-1
CSGLEISETQYF
TGCAGCGGGCTAGAGATCTCGGAGACCCAGTACTTC
>-|TRBJ2-3|-|TRBV6-1
CASSRDTDTQYF
TGTGCCAGCAGTCGGGACACAGATACGCAGTATTTT
>-|TRBJ1-2|-|TRBV28
CASTGGGGYYGYTF
TGTGCCAGCACCGGTGGGGGGGGTTACTATGGCTACACCTTC
>-|TRBJ2-2|-|TRBV27
CASSYFTGELFF
TGTGCCAGCAGTTACTTCACCGGGGAGCTGTTTTTT
>-|TRBJ2-7|TRBD1|TRBV7-8
CASSFGSTQGESLAYEQYF
TGTGCCAGCAGTTTTGGGAGTACCCAGGGGGAGTCCCTCGCCTACGAGCAGTACTTC
>-|TRBJ2-1|-|TRBV4-1
CASSQALGFEQFF
TGCGCCAGCAGCCAAGCCCTAGGCTTTGAGCAGTTCTTC
>-|TRBJ1-2|-|TRBV28
CASSLRAEGYTF
TGTGCCAGCAGTTTACGTGCAGAAGGCTACACCTTC
>-|TRBJ1-1|-|TRBV6-5
CASSYSRGTTEAFF
TGTGCCAGCAGTTACTCCCGGGGTACCACTGAAGCTTTCTTT
>-|TRBJ2-7|-|TRBV19
CASSITYRIAYEQYF
TGTGCCAGTAGTATAACGTACAGGATCGCCTACGAGCAGTACTTC
>-|TRBJ2-7|-|TRBV7-9
CASISGFYGTDSYEQYF
TGTGCCAGCATCTCTGGCTTTTACGGGACTGACTCCTACGAGCAGTACTTC
>-|TRBJ2-3|-|TRBV29-1
CSVGASVTDTQYF
TGCAGCGTTGGGGCTAGCGTCACAGATACGCAGTATTTT
>-|TRBJ2-4|-|TRBV19
CASSISTRPNIQYF
TGTGCCAGTAGTATATCCACTAGACCCAACATTCAGTACTTC
>-|TRBJ2-7|-|TRBV5-8
CASSLAGRGSSEQYF
TGTGCCAGCAGCTTGGCGGGACGGGGGTCGTCCGAGCAGTACTTC
>-|TRBJ1-2|TRBD1|TRBV28
CASSSRTGTYGYTF
TGTGCCAGCAGTTCCCGGACAGGTACCTATGGCTACACCTTC
>-|TRBJ2-7|TRBD1|TRBV5-1
CASSPTGAHYEQYF
TGCGCCAGCAGCCCGACAGGGGCCCACTACGAGCAGTACTTC
>-|TRBJ2-7|-|TRBV10-1
CASSEGAYSYEQYF
TGCGCCAGCAGTGAAGGGGCTTACTCCTACGAGCAGTACTTC